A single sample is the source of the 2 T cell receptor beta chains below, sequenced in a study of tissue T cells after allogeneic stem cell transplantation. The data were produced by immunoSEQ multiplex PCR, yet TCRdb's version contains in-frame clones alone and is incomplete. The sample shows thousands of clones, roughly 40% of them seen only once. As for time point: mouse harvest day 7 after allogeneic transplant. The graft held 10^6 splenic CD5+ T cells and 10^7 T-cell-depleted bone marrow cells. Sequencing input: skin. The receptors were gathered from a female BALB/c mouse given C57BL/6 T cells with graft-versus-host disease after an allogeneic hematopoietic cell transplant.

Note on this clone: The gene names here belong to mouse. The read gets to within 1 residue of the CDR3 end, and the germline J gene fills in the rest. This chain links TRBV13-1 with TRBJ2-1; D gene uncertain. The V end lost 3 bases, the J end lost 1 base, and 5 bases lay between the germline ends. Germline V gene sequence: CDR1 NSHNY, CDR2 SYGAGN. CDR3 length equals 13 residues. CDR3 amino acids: CASSGQNYAEQFF. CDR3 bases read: TGTGCCAGCAGTGGGCAAAACTATGCTGAGCAGTTC.

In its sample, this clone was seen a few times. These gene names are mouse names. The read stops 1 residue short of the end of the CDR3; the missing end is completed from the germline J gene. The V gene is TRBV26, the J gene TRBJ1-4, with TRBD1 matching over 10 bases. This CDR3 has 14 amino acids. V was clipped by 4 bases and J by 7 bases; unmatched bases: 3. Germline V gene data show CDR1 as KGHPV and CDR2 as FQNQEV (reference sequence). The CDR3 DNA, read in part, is TGTGCCAGCAGTCAGACAGGGGGCGGCGAAAGATTATTT. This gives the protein CASSQTGGGERLF. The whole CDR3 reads CASSQTGGGERLFF.